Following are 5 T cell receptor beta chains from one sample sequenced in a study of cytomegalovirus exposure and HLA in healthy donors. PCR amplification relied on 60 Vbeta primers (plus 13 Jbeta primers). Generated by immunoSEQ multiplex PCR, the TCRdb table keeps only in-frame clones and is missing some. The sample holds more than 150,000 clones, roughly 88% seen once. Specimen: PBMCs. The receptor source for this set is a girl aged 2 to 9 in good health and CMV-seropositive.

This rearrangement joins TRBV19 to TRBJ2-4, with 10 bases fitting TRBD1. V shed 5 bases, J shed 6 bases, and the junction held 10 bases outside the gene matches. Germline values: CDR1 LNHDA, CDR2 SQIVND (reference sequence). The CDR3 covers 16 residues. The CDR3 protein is CASSVSGQGFRNIQYF. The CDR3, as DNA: TGTGCCAGTAGTGTTTCGGGACAGGGGTTTAGAAACATTCAGTACTTC.

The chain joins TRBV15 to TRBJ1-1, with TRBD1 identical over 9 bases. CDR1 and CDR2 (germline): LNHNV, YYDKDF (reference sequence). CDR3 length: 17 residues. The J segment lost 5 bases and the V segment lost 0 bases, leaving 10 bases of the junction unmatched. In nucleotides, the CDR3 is TGTGCCACCAGCAGAGATCTTAATGGACAGGGGAGTACTGAAGCTTTCTTT. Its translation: CATSRDLNGQGSTEAFF.

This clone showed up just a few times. For the CDR3, the DNA is TGCGCCAGCAGCTTGGGGGACAGTAATAATGAGCAGTTCTTC. Protein sequence: CASSLGDSNNEQFF. V and J are TRBV5-1 and TRBJ2-1, with TRBD1 identical over 7 bases. V lost 0 bases and J lost 7; bases outside the gene matches: 4. CDR3 length equals 14 residues. Germline V gives CDR1 SGHRS, CDR2 YFSETQ.

The CDR3 sequence is CAWSPPQGAYAYYEQYF. As DNA, the CDR3 is TGTGCCTGGAGTCCCCCTCAGGGGGCTTATGCCTACTACGAGCAGTACTTC. This chain uses TRBV30 with TRBJ2-5; 8 bases agree with TRBD1. The J call may be mistaken, given a closer DNA end match to TRBJ2-7. This CDR3 has 17 residues. In germline, CDR1 is GTSNPN, CDR2 SVGIG (reference sequence).

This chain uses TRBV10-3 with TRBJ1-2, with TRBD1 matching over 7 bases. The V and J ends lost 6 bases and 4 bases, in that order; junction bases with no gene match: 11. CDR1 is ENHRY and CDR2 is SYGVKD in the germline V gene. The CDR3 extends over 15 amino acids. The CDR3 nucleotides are TGTGCCATCAGACCAACAGGGGCCAGTGGCTATGGCTACACCTTC. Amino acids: CAIRPTGASGYGYTF.